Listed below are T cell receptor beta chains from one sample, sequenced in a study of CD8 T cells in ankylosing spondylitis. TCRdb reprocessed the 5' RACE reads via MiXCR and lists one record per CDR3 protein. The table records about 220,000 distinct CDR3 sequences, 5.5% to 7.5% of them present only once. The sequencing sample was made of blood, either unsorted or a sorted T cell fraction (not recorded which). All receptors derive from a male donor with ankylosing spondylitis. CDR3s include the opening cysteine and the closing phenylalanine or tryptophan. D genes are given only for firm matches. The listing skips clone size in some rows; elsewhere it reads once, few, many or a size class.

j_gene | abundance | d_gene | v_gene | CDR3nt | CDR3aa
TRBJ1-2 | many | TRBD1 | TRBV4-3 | TGCGCCAGCAGCCAAGGGACAGGTCTGGACTATGGCTACACCTTC | CASSQGTGLDYGYTF
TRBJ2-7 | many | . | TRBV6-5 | TGTGCCAGCAGTTACTCCCCCCGAAGTTACGAGCAGTACTTC | CASSYSPRSYEQYF
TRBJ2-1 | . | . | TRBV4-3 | TGCGCCAGCAGCCAAGATTTAAGGTCCGGCAACAATGAGCAGTTCTTC | CASSQDLRSGNNEQFF
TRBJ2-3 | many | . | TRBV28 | TGTGCCAGCAGTTACAGACCCGGAGGAGATACGCAGTATTTT | CASSYRPGGDTQYF
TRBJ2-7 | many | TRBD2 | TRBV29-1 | TGCAGCGTTGCCCGCCGGGGGGGGTGGAACGAGCAGTACTTC | CSVARRGGWNEQYF
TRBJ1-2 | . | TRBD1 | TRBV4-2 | TGTGCCAGCAGCCTGACAGGGGATTGGGACTATGGCTACACCTTC | CASSLTGDWDYGYTF
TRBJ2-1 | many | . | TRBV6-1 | TGTGCCAGCAGCCCTACAGGGAGCTCCTACAATGAGCAGTTCTTC | CASSPTGSSYNEQFF
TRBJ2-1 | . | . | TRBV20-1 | TGCAGTGCAAGGCAAGACTACAATGAGCAGTTCTTC | CSARQDYNEQFF
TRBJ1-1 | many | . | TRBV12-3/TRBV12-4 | TGTGCCAGCAGTTTAGGGGTAGGGGCTGAAGCTTTCTTT | CASSLGVGAEAFF
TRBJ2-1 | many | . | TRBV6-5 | TGTGCCAGCAGTTACTTCCCGCAGGCGACCTACTATGAGCAGTTCTTC | CASSYFPQATYYEQFF
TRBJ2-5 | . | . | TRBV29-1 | TGCAGCCTTATCCAGACTAGACGAGCGACCCAGTACTTC | CSLIQTRRATQYF
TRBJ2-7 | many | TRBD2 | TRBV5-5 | TGTGCCAGCAGCCGGGGACTAGCGGCCGAATACCCCTCGCCCGAGCAGTACTTC | CASSRGLAAEYPSPEQYF
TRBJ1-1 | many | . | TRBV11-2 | TGTGCCAGCAGCCACACACGGGGTGCGACTGAAGCTTTCTTT | CASSHTRGATEAFF
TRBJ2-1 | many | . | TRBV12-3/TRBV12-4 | TGTGCCAGCAGTTCCCCCCGGGTAGCGGAGTACAATGAGCAGTTCTTC | CASSSPRVAEYNEQFF
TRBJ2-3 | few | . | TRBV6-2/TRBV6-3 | TGTGCCAGCACCCTCCTTGGCGTGGGGAGCACAGATACGCAGTATTTT | CASTLLGVGSTDTQYF
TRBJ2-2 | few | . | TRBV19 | TGTGCCAGTAGTATTCAAGTACACTCGAACACCGGGGAGCTGTTTTTT | CASSIQVHSNTGELFF
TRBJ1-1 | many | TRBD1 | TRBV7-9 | TGTGCCAGCAGCTACCGACAGGGGAGAGGACCTGAAGCTTTCTTT | CASSYRQGRGPEAFF
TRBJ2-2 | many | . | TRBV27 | TGTGCCAGCAGCTTTTTCACCGGGGAGCTGTTTTTT | CASSFFTGELFF
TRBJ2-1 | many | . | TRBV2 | TGTGCCAGCAGTGAAGGAGATCCCCGAAACAATGAGCAGTTCTTC | CASSEGDPRNNEQFF
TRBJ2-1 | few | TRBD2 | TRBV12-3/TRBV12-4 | TGTGCCAGCAGTCACGGGACTAGCGCTGACAATGAGCAGTTCTTC | CASSHGTSADNEQFF
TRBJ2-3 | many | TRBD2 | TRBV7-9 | TGTGCCAGCAGCTTAGGATCTATTCTAGCGGGAGCAGATACGCAGTATTTT | CASSLGSILAGADTQYF
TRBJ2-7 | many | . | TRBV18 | TGTGCCAGCTCACCATCCGGGACCCTCTACGAGCAGTACTTC | CASSPSGTLYEQYF
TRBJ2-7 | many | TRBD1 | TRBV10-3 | TGTGCCATCAGTGAGTCAAACAGGGGGATTCCCTCCTACGAGCAGTACTTC | CAISESNRGIPSYEQYF
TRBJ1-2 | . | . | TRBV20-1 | TGCAGTGCTTTTTTCATGCTGGACTATGGCTACACCTTC | CSAFFMLDYGYTF
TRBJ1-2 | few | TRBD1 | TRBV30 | TGTGCCTGGAGTCGCAGGGGGCTCGACGTTGGATATGGCTACACCTTC | CAWSRRGLDVGYGYTF
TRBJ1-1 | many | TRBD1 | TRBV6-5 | TGTGCCAGCAGTTACTCGTACAATACAGGGGGCCATGGGAACACTGAAGCTTTCTTT | CASSYSYNTGGHGNTEAFF
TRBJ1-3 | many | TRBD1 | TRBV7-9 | TGTGCCAGCAGCGAAACAGGGGGGAACGGAAACACCATATATTTT | CASSETGGNGNTIYF
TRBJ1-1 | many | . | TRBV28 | TGTGCCAGCAGGATACAGGGAATCACTGAAGCTTTCTTT | CASRIQGITEAFF
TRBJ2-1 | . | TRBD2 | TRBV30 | TGTGCCCGTAGCGGGAGCTCCTACAATGAGCAGTTCTTC | CARSGSSYNEQFF
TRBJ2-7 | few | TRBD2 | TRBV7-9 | TGTGCCAGCAGCCCCCGGGGGGGAGACGAGCAGTACTTC | CASSPRGGDEQYF
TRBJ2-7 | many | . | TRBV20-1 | TGCAGTGCACCACCCGACCCGAGCTCCTACGAGCAGTACTTC | CSAPPDPSSYEQYF
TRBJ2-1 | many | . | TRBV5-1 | TGCGCCAGCAGCTTCTTAGCGTCACGTCCAAACAATGAGCAGTTCTTC | CASSFLASRPNNEQFF
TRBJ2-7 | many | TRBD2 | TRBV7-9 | TGTGCCAGCAGCTTAAATAGCGGGGACCAGATCTACGAGCAGTACTTC | CASSLNSGDQIYEQYF
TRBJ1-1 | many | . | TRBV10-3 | TGTGCCATCAGTGAGGCAAGGGGCGGATGGAACACTGAAGCTTTCTTT | CAISEARGGWNTEAFF
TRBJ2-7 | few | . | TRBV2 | TGTGCCAGCAGTGGGAGGACAGCATCCTACGAGCAGTACTTC | CASSGRTASYEQYF
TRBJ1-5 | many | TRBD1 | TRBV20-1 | TGCAGTGCGCCCGGACAGGGGCGAAGGAATCAGCCCCAGCATTTT | CSAPGQGRRNQPQHF
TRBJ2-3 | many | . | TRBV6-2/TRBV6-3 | TGTGCCAGCAGTTACTCGACCGGGACCGGCGCAGATACGCAGTATTTT | CASSYSTGTGADTQYF
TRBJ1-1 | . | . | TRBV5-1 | TGCGCCAGCAGCCACCATTTCGAGGGAACTGAAGCTTTCTTT | CASSHHFEGTEAFF
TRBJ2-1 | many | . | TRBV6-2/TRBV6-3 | TGTGCCACGCAAGGGGAGACTTACAATGAGCAGTTCTTC | CATQGETYNEQFF
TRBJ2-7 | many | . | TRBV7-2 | TGTGCCAGCAGCTTACCTCCAGGGGAAAGCTCTTCCTACGAGCAGTACTTC | CASSLPPGESSSYEQYF
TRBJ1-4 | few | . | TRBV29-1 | TGCAGCGTTGAACAGGGGAGGGGATATGAAAAACTGTTTTTT | CSVEQGRGYEKLFF
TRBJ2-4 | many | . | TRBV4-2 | TGTGCCAGCAGCCAAGACTTAACAGGGTTTGGAGAAAACATTCAGTACTTC | CASSQDLTGFGENIQYF
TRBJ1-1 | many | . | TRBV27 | TGTGCCAGCAGTTTATCGGGGGGTTACACTGAAGCTTTCTTT | CASSLSGGYTEAFF